Described below is a single T cell receptor beta chain sequence and its context. What it binds is not known. These data originate in a study of T cell responses to AZD1222 COVID-19 vaccine. Across the study: Pooling of second doses given at about 4 or about 12 weeks was done. Study findings and constraints: Distributed over spike, vaccine-associated CD4 TCRs predominated at 160-218 and 743-854. A mostly white British donor set with more females was recruited, and clonal diversity was possibly underestimated. Baseline serostatus was positive in only a handful of AZD1222 recipients.

Only in-frame clones appear in the TCRdb table, and some are missing; sequencing was by immunoSEQ multiplex PCR. The repertoire holds some 140,000 clones, with under 95% as singletons. Germline V lookup: CDR1 SEHNR, CDR2 FQNEAQ (reference sequence). The CDR3 is 14 amino acids. V lost 5 bases to trimming and J lost 0 bases, with 8 bases between them. The input for sequencing was peripheral blood, taken on day 0 of AZD1222 vaccination. The V gene is TRBV7-9, the J gene TRBJ1-5, with D unresolved. The TCR sequence derives from an adult in good health. In DNA, the CDR3 is TGTGCCAGCAGCGCCCCGGGTAGCAATCAGCCCCAGCATTTT. Its translation: CASSAPGSNQPQHF.